This T cell receptor beta chain was recovered during a study of blood T cell repertoires in COVID-19. About the research overall: The study drew acute and convalescent COVID-19 samples from the United States, Italy and Spain. Nucleic acid was either cDNA or gDNA, and it came from T cells, B-cell-depleted T cells, or PBMCs.

Germline V gives CDR1 LNHDA, CDR2 SQIVND (reference sequence). Between the trimmed V and J ends, which lost 3 bases and 2 bases, there was a span of 9 bases. The CDR3 covers 14 residues. Under the authors' procedure: Using reference gene primer amplification, nucleated cell counts were estimated. Clones were read by immunoSEQ multiplex PCR, and TCRdb kept only the in-frame ones, dropping some. The DNA was the basis for D and trimming; V, J and clone size are from that table. The data show 35,000 to 40,000 clones, 80% to 90% seen once. V usage is TRBV19 and J usage is TRBJ2-3; D remains ambiguous. The sequencing input was peripheral blood. The clonotype comes from a human donor in a cohort sampled during active COVID-19. CDR3 in DNA: TGTGCCAGTAGTATGGGCAGCAACACAGATACGCAGTATTTT. It specifies CASSMGSNTDTQYF.